Listed below are T cell receptor beta chains from one sample, sequenced in a study of T cells in Graves' hyperthyroidism and ophthalmopathy. One entry per CDR3 protein, called by TCRdb with MiXCR from the multiplex PCR reads. The sample holds about 400,000 distinct CDR3 sequences, just under 15% seen once. The sequencing input was blood. These receptors came from a woman aged 30 to 39 with Graves' hyperthyroidism. Each CDR3 is given with its conserved first and last residue. D genes are given only for firm matches. A row's size may be missing; if present it is once, few, many or a size class.

j_gene: TRBJ1-4; v_gene: TRBV12-3/TRBV12-4; d_gene: .; abundance: many; CDR3nt: TGTGCCAGCAGTAGGCAGGGGATATCTATCCAAAAACTGTTTTTT; CDR3aa: CASSRQGISIQKLFF
j_gene: TRBJ1-2; v_gene: TRBV12-3/TRBV12-4; d_gene: TRBD1; abundance: .; CDR3nt: TGTGCCAGCAGCTATCCCGGGACAGGGGTACGGGGCTACACCTTC; CDR3aa: CASSYPGTGVRGYTF
j_gene: TRBJ1-1; v_gene: TRBV18; d_gene: .; abundance: many; CDR3nt: TGTGCCAGCTCACCCGTGGACGGTAACACTGAAGCTTTCTTT; CDR3aa: CASSPVDGNTEAFF
j_gene: TRBJ1-6; v_gene: TRBV11-2; d_gene: TRBD1; abundance: .; CDR3nt: TGTGCCAGCAGCAAAAGGGGACAGGGAAAAAATTCACCCCTCCACTTT; CDR3aa: CASSKRGQGKNSPLHF
j_gene: TRBJ2-3; v_gene: TRBV20-1; d_gene: TRBD1; abundance: few; CDR3nt: TGCAGTGCCCACGGGACAGCCATCACAGATACGCAGTATTTT; CDR3aa: CSAHGTAITDTQYF
j_gene: TRBJ2-3; v_gene: TRBV20-1; d_gene: TRBD2; abundance: many; CDR3nt: TGCAGTGCTAGAGGCTCAGCGGGATTGTCTCGGCCAGATACGCAGTATTTT; CDR3aa: CSARGSAGLSRPDTQYF
j_gene: TRBJ2-5; v_gene: TRBV2; d_gene: .; abundance: many; CDR3nt: TGTGCCAGCAGTATTGTTATGGAGGAGACCCAGTACTTC; CDR3aa: CASSIVMEETQYF
j_gene: TRBJ2-1; v_gene: TRBV3-1; d_gene: .; abundance: .; CDR3nt: TGTGCCAGCAGCCAATTTGGTTCCGAGCAGTTCTTC; CDR3aa: CASSQFGSEQFF
j_gene: TRBJ2-5; v_gene: TRBV3-1; d_gene: .; abundance: .; CDR3nt: TGTGCCACGGGGGTCAAGGAGACCCAGTACTTC; CDR3aa: CATGVKETQYF
j_gene: TRBJ1-5; v_gene: TRBV29-1; d_gene: .; abundance: .; CDR3nt: TGCAGCGTCCGGGAGAATAGCAATCAGCCCCAGCATTTT; CDR3aa: CSVRENSNQPQHF
j_gene: TRBJ2-7; v_gene: TRBV7-9; d_gene: TRBD2; abundance: .; CDR3nt: TGTGCCAGCAGCACTAGCGGGAGGGATGTGGACGAGCAGTACTTC; CDR3aa: CASSTSGRDVDEQYF
j_gene: TRBJ2-1; v_gene: TRBV20-1; d_gene: TRBD2; abundance: .; CDR3nt: TGCAGTGCTTCAAGACTAGCAGGATACAATGAGCAGTTCTTC; CDR3aa: CSASRLAGYNEQFF
j_gene: TRBJ2-3; v_gene: TRBV5-1; d_gene: TRBD2; abundance: many; CDR3nt: TGCGCCAGCAGCGGACTAGCGGGAGATGTAACAGATACGCAGTATTTT; CDR3aa: CASSGLAGDVTDTQYF
j_gene: TRBJ2-7; v_gene: TRBV20-1; d_gene: .; abundance: many; CDR3nt: TGCAGTGCTAGGTCGGGAAACTCCTACGAGCAGTACTTC; CDR3aa: CSARSGNSYEQYF
j_gene: TRBJ1-1; v_gene: TRBV19; d_gene: TRBD1; abundance: .; CDR3nt: TGTGCCAGTAGTAAATCCCCGGGAGGGGGCAATTTCTACACTGAAGCTTTCTTT; CDR3aa: CASSKSPGGGNFYTEAFF
j_gene: TRBJ2-7; v_gene: TRBV6-1; d_gene: .; abundance: many; CDR3nt: TGTGCCAGCAGTGATGACAGTGCGTGGGACGAGCAGTACTTC; CDR3aa: CASSDDSAWDEQYF
j_gene: TRBJ2-5; v_gene: TRBV20-1; d_gene: TRBD2; abundance: .; CDR3nt: TGCAGTGCTAGAGCCGGGACTAGCGTCCAAGAGACCCAATACTTC; CDR3aa: CSARAGTSVQETQYF
j_gene: TRBJ2-7; v_gene: TRBV14; d_gene: TRBD2; abundance: few; CDR3nt: TGTGCCAGCAGCCCAAAGTATGGTAGCGGGAGTTACGAGCAGTACTTC; CDR3aa: CASSPKYGSGSYEQYF
j_gene: TRBJ2-1; v_gene: TRBV29-1; d_gene: .; abundance: few; CDR3nt: TGCAGCGCCGGGCCGGTGCTACAGAATGAGCAGTTCTTC; CDR3aa: CSAGPVLQNEQFF
j_gene: TRBJ2-2; v_gene: TRBV20-1; d_gene: TRBD2; abundance: many; CDR3nt: TGCAGTGCTAGACGAGGGACTAGCGGGAGGTTGGCCGGGGAGCTGTTTTTT; CDR3aa: CSARRGTSGRLAGELFF
j_gene: TRBJ2-1; v_gene: TRBV18; d_gene: TRBD2; abundance: .; CDR3nt: TGTGCCAGCTCACGTAGCGGGACCTACAATGAGCAGTTCTTC; CDR3aa: CASSRSGTYNEQFF
j_gene: TRBJ2-2; v_gene: TRBV28; d_gene: TRBD2; abundance: many; CDR3nt: TGTGCCAGCAGTTTTCCCCTAGCGGGAGATTCCGGGGAGCTGTTTTTT; CDR3aa: CASSFPLAGDSGELFF
j_gene: TRBJ1-1; v_gene: TRBV18; d_gene: .; abundance: many; CDR3nt: TGTGCCAGCTCACCGTCAGGGTTGAACACTGAAGCTTTCTTT; CDR3aa: CASSPSGLNTEAFF
j_gene: TRBJ1-1; v_gene: TRBV29-1; d_gene: TRBD1; abundance: many; CDR3nt: TGCAGCGCCGGGACAGCCCCTAGAACTGAAGCTTTCTTT; CDR3aa: CSAGTAPRTEAFF
j_gene: TRBJ1-1; v_gene: TRBV7-3; d_gene: .; abundance: .; CDR3nt: TGTGCCAGCAGCCAAGATCTAGGACACCCGGGCGCTGAAGCTTTCTTT; CDR3aa: CASSQDLGHPGAEAFF
j_gene: TRBJ2-1; v_gene: TRBV20-1; d_gene: TRBD1; abundance: few; CDR3nt: TGCAGTGCTAGACTCTCCCGGGACAGGTCTTACAATGAGCAGTTCTTC; CDR3aa: CSARLSRDRSYNEQFF
j_gene: TRBJ1-5; v_gene: TRBV2; d_gene: .; abundance: many; CDR3nt: TGTGCCAGCAGTGATCACAGGGCTGGTCAGCCCCAGCATTTT; CDR3aa: CASSDHRAGQPQHF
j_gene: TRBJ1-4; v_gene: TRBV5-5; d_gene: TRBD1; abundance: many; CDR3nt: TGTGCCAGCAGCGTTGGCCCTGGACAGGGGCCGCTTAAACATAATGAAAAACTGTTTTTT; CDR3aa: CASSVGPGQGPLKHNEKLFF
j_gene: TRBJ1-1; v_gene: TRBV20-1; d_gene: .; abundance: many; CDR3nt: TGCAGTGCTAGAGATCGTGCCGGACTGAGCACTGAAGCTTTCTTT; CDR3aa: CSARDRAGLSTEAFF
j_gene: TRBJ1-4; v_gene: TRBV12-3/TRBV12-4; d_gene: .; abundance: many; CDR3nt: TGTGCCAGCGGGCTAGGGTCTCTGGGAAAACTGTTTTTT; CDR3aa: CASGLGSLGKLFF
j_gene: TRBJ1-1; v_gene: TRBV7-2; d_gene: .; abundance: many; CDR3nt: TGTGCCAGCAGCGAAAATGGGGGTAGCGGCACTGAAGCTTTCTTT; CDR3aa: CASSENGGSGTEAFF
j_gene: TRBJ1-3; v_gene: TRBV2; d_gene: .; abundance: .; CDR3nt: TGTGCCAGCAGTGAAGTTAAGGGCACGTCTGGAAACACCATATATTTT; CDR3aa: CASSEVKGTSGNTIYF